This is a list of T cell receptor beta chains from one sample in a study of shared T cell receptors in the human thymus. Profiling relied on immunoSEQ multiplex PCR, and the TCRdb table lists in-frame clones only, not all of them. The sample lists about 500,000 clones, 75% to 80% occurring once. These data were also filed under a second study, of human thymus T cells.

The sequenced material came from thymocytes. The source of these receptors is a boy under two years old with a congenital heart defect. Each CDR3 is given with its conserved first and last residue. Fields, in order: clone size, J gene, D gene, V gene, CDR3 DNA, CDR3 protein. D genes are given only for firm matches. The size entry is marked missing in some rows and otherwise reads once, few, many or a size class.

- TRBJ2-1 TRBD2 TRBV7-8 TGTGCCAGCAGCCCTCGACTAGCGGGAAAGTCCTACAATGAGCAGTTCTTC CASSPRLAGKSYNEQFF
- TRBJ2-2 TRBD1 TRBV6-5 TGTGCCAGCAGGCGGGACAGGGATTTATCCGGGGAGCTGTTTTTT CASRRDRDLSGELFF
- TRBJ2-5 TRBD2 TRBV5-1 TGCGCCAGCAGCTTTGGGACTAGCGGGAGGAGCCTCGGGACCCAGTACTTC CASSFGTSGRSLGTQYF
- TRBJ2-7 - TRBV4-2 TGTGCCAGCAGCCAAGATCAGGACTCTGGACCCTACGAGCAGTACTTC CASSQDQDSGPYEQYF
- TRBJ1-1 TRBD1 TRBV5-8 TGTGCCAGCAGCTTTAGTATATCTTCGACAGGGGGTAGGAACACTGAAGCTTTCTTT CASSFSISSTGGRNTEAFF
once TRBJ1-1 TRBD1 TRBV11-3 TGTGCCAGCAGCTTAGGGGACAGGGACACTGAAGCTTTCTTT CASSLGDRDTEAFF
once TRBJ2-2 TRBD2 TRBV5-1 TGCGCCAGCAGCTTGGGCGGTAGCGGGAGCAACACCGGGGAGCTGTTTTTT CASSLGGSGSNTGELFF
- TRBJ1-1 TRBD1 TRBV19 TGTGCCACTGCCGGACAGGGACCAAAATTGAACACTGAAGCTTTCTTT CATAGQGPKLNTEAFF
- TRBJ2-1 - TRBV25-1 TGTGCCAGCAGTGAACTCATTAGCGGAAGATACAATGAGCAGTTCTTC CASSELISGRYNEQFF
- TRBJ2-7 TRBD2 TRBV11-3 TGTGCCAGCAGCCCCAGCCTTAGCGGGATCTTGGGGGAGCAGTACTTC CASSPSLSGILGEQYF
- TRBJ2-5 TRBD2 TRBV6-5 TGTGCCAGCAGAAATACACTAGCGAGGGAGACCCAGTACTTC CASRNTLARETQYF
- TRBJ2-3 TRBD2 TRBV19 TGTGCCGCCCAAGGGCGGGACGGGGGGGATACGCAGTATTTT CAAQGRDGGDTQYF
- TRBJ1-5 - TRBV4-3 TGCGCCAGCAGCCAAAGGCAGGGAACACAGCCCCAGCATTTT CASSQRQGTQPQHF
- TRBJ2-1 - TRBV11-2 TGTGCCAGCAGCTTACGACTGCCGCTGAGCTCCTACAATGAGCAGTTCTTC CASSLRLPLSSYNEQFF
- TRBJ1-5 TRBD1 TRBV28 TGTGCCAGCAGTTTAGGGACAGGGCGCAATCAGCCCCAGCATTTT CASSLGTGRNQPQHF
once TRBJ2-2 TRBD2 TRBV28 TGTGCCAGCAGTATAACTAAGCGGGAGAAGACCGGGGAGCTGTTTTTT CASSITKREKTGELFF
few TRBJ2-5 - TRBV6-1 TGTGCCAGCAGCCTCGCGGGGCCCGTACAAGAGACCCAGTACTTC CASSLAGPVQETQYF
- TRBJ2-7 - TRBV28 TGTGCCAGCAGTTTACTAGATTTCTACGAGCAGTACTTC CASSLLDFYEQYF